This T cell receptor (beta chain) was recorded in a study of T-cell memory formation after mild COVID-19. The CDR3 is made up of 13 amino acids. V lost 4 bases and J 3 bases, leaving 10 bases between the germline ends. Germline CDR1 is KGHSH and CDR2 is LQKENI. TCR alpha and TCR beta cDNA libraries with sample barcodes and UMIs came from 5'RACE using constant-segment primers. TCRdb reanalysed the 5' RACE reads using MiXCR and keeps one entry per CDR3 protein. This table holds under 450,000 distinct CDR3 sequences, more than 20% found once. This clonotype showed up just a few times. The TCR comes from an adult woman who had mild COVID-19 (a few samples of this study predate the infection). Cell type and time point are not known. The chain has TRBV18 and TRBJ2-7; TRBD1 might be the D (5 bases). Input material: PBMCs or a T cell subset sorted from them (not recorded which). CDR3 protein: CASSLGHIYEQYF. The DNA for the CDR3 is TGTGCCAGCTCACTAGGACACATCTACGAGCAGTACTTC.